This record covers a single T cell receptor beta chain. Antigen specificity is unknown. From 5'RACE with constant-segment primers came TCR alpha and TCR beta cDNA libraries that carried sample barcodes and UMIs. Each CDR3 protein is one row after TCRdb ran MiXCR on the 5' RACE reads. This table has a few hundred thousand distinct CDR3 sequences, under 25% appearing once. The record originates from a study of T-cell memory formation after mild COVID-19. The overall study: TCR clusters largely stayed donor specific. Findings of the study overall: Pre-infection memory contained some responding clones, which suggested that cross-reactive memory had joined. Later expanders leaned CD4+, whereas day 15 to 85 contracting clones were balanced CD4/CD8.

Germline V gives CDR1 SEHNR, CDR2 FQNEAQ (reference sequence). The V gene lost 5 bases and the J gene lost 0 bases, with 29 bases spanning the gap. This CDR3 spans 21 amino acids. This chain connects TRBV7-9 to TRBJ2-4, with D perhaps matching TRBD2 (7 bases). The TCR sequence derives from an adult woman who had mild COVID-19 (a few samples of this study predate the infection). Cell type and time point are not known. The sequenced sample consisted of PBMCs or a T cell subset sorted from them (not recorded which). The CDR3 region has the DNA TGTGCCAGCAGCCGGGGGGTGTTCGGGACACCGGACCCTGGAGCCAAAAACATTCAGTACTTC. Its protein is CASSRGVFGTPDPGAKNIQYF.